These 26 T cell receptor beta chains originate from one sample sequenced in a study of cytomegalovirus exposure and HLA in healthy donors. Repertoires were generated with immunoSEQ multiplex PCR, while TCRdb's copy carries only in-frame clones and drops some. The sample includes about 38,000 clones, about 93% of them seen just once. Sequencing used PBMCs. The receptors were sampled from a man between 18 and 35 years old in good health and CMV-seronegative.

The gene calls are TRBV5-1 and TRBJ2-7, with D possibly TRBD1 on 6 matching bases. V was cut by 3 bases and J by 1 base, with 11 bases left in between. CDR1 and CDR2 (germline): SGHRS, YFSETQ. The CDR3 has 14 amino acids. CDR3 sequence: CASSSTTGSYEQYF. CDR3 nucleotides: TGCGCCAGCAGCTCAACGACAGGTTCCTACGAGCAGTACTTC.

The chain recombines TRBV9 with TRBJ2-2, with D unclear. The DNA end lines up better with TRBJ1-3; the J call may be wrong. The CDR3 loop spans 16 amino acids. Germline V gene sequence: CDR1 SGDLS, CDR2 YYNGEE. CDR3 sequence: CASSVGGVSRGNTIYF. The CDR3 DNA follows: TGTGCCAGCAGCGTAGGTGGCGTAAGCAGGGGAAACACCATATATTTT.

The chain has TRBV11-3 and TRBJ2-2, with 7 bases fitting TRBD1. This CDR3 is 15 amino acids long. Germline lookup yields CDR1 SGHNT and CDR2 YENEEA. Trimming cost V 2 bases and J 3 bases; bases outside gene matches: 3. CDR3 sequence: CASSLNTGDTGELFF. The CDR3 DNA is TGTGCCAGCAGCTTAAACACAGGGGACACCGGGGAGCTGTTTTTT. The full variable domain, its missing parts supplied by reference TRBV11-3 and TRBJ2-2, is EAGVVQSPRYKIIEKKQPVAFWCNPISGHNTLYWYLQNLGQGPELLIRYENEEAVDDSQLPKDRFSAERLKGVDSTLKIQPAELGDSAVYLCASSLNTGDTGELFFGEGSRLTVL.

The chain couples TRBV6-4 to TRBJ2-3; possibly TRBD2 for D (6 bases). CDR1 and CDR2 from the germline V gene are MRHNA and SNTAGT. The CDR3 runs 14 residues. Trimming stripped 0 bases from V and 2 bases from J, with 6 bases between. For the CDR3, the DNA is TGTGCCAGCAGTGACTCGCGGGACACAGATACGCAGTATTTT. Its protein product is CASSDSRDTDTQYF.

This chain links TRBV7-8 with TRBJ2-7; 8 nucleotides agree with TRBD2. Germline CDR1 reads SGHVS; CDR2 reads FQNEAQ. The CDR3 is made up of 16 amino acids. J gave up 2 bases and V 7 bases, and 13 bases lay outside the gene matches. CDR3 DNA sequence: TGTGCCAGCACCATCCAACCGGGGGGGGCCACCTACGAGCAGTACTTC. It is translated as CASTIQPGGATYEQYF. The variable domain in full, with the rest retrieved from reference TRBV7-8 and TRBJ2-7, is GAGVSQSPRYKVAKRGQDVALRCDPISGHVSLFWYQQALGQGPEFLTYFQNEAQLDKSGLPSDRFFAERPEGSVSTLKIQRTQQEDSAVYLCASTIQPGGATYEQYFGPGTRLTVT.

The chain combines TRBV9 with TRBJ2-1, with 11 bases identical to TRBD1. With 1 base clipped from V and 7 bases from J, the junction kept 7 bases outside the gene matches. From germline, CDR1 is SGDLS and CDR2 YYNGEE. CDR3 length: 16 amino acids. CDR3 sequence: CASSVLWDRGSNEQFF. Written as DNA, the CDR3 is TGTGCCAGCAGCGTATTATGGGACAGGGGGAGTAATGAGCAGTTCTTC.

V is TRBV2 and J is TRBJ1-1, with 9 bases matching TRBD1. Germline CDR1 reads SNHLY; CDR2 reads FYNNEI. J gave up 10 bases and V 6 bases, and 3 bases lay outside the gene matches. The CDR3 has 11 residues. This CDR3 is CASRKTGGAFF. The CDR3 DNA reads as TGTGCCAGCAGAAAGACAGGGGGAGCTTTCTTT.

This clone was recorded once. The chain uses TRBV27 and TRBJ2-7; TRBD2 matches 7 bases. The CDR3 runs 14 residues. CDR1 is MNHEY and CDR2 is SMNVEV in the germline V gene (reference sequence). V shed 1 base, J shed 3 bases, and the junction held 3 bases outside the gene matches. As DNA, the CDR3 is TGTGCCAGCAGTTTATTCGGGGGGAGCTACGAGCAGTACTTC. Translating it yields CASSLFGGSYEQYF.

The rearrangement uses TRBV6-5 and TRBJ2-7; 8 nucleotides line up with TRBD1. The CDR3 runs 13 residues. Germline loops: CDR1 MNHEY, CDR2 SVGAGI. J gave up 3 bases and V 5 bases, and 3 bases lay outside the gene matches. Here the CDR3 reads CASSNRGSYEQYF. The CDR3 nucleotides read TGTGCCAGCAGTAACAGGGGGAGCTACGAGCAGTACTTC.

The chain joins TRBV2 to TRBJ1-1, with D unresolved. Germline CDR1 reads SNHLY; CDR2 reads FYNNEI. V lost 3 bases and J lost 7, with 6 bases in between. This CDR3 is built from 11 residues. The CDR3: CASSDEGEAFF. CDR3 nucleotides: TGTGCCAGCAGTGATGAGGGTGAAGCTTTCTTT.

This chain links TRBV6-1 with TRBJ1-1; D is unclear. Germline CDR1 is MNHNS and CDR2 is SASEGT. The CDR3 runs to 13 residues. V dropped 8 bases and J dropped 0 bases, with 10 bases sitting between them. CDR3 DNA sequence: TGTGCCAGCGCGGTGACGGTGAACACTGAAGCTTTCTTT. Translating gives CASAVTVNTEAFF.

Of note for this clone: Other DNA sequences in this sample translate to the same CDR3. CDR3 in amino acids: CASSSPVLNEKLFF. The CDR3 coding sequence is TGTGCCAGCAGTTCCCCCGTCCTTAATGAAAAACTGTTTTTT. This sequence joins TRBV28 and TRBJ1-4; D not resolved. Per germline, CDR1 MDHEN and CDR2 SYDVKM. The CDR3 has 14 residues. V shed 4 bases and J shed 4 bases, with 10 bases lying between them.

V is TRBV9 and J is TRBJ1-6; TRBD1 agrees at 8 bases. The CDR3 consists of 16 residues. Germline V CDR1 and CDR2: SGDLS, YYNGEE. Trimming removed 5 bases from V and 1 base from J; junction bases left unmatched: 5. As DNA, the CDR3 is TGTGCCAGCAGGAGAGGACAGGGATCCTATAATTCACCCCTCCACTTT. Its translation is CASRRGQGSYNSPLHF. Supplemented by reference TRBV9 and TRBJ1-6, the full variable domain reads DSGVTQTPKHLITATGQRVTLRCSPRSGDLSVYWYQQSLDQGLQFLIQYYNGEERAKGNILERFSAQQFPDLHSELNLSSLELGDSALYFCASRRGQGSYNSPLHFGNGTRLTVT.

The chain uses TRBV7-6 and TRBJ2-7; the match to TRBD2 covers 14 bases. CDR1 and CDR2 from the germline V gene are SGHVS and FNYEAQ. Trimming removed 5 bases from V and 4 bases from J; junction bases left unmatched: 7. The CDR3 consists of 16 residues. CDR3 amino acids: CASSAAGTSGGYEQYF. In DNA, the CDR3 is TGTGCCAGCAGCGCAGCGGGGACTAGCGGGGGTTACGAGCAGTACTTC. Together with reference TRBV7-6 and TRBJ2-7, the CDR3 gives the full variable domain: GAGVSQSPRYKVTKRGQDVALRCDPISGHVSLYWYRQALGQGPEFLTYFNYEAQQDKSGLPNDRFSAERPEGSISTLTIQRTEQRDSAMYRCASSAAGTSGGYEQYFGPGTRLTVT.

This clone was counted between two and nine times. The rearrangement joins TRBV5-4 to TRBJ2-3, with a possible D match to TRBD2 (6 bases). Between the trimmed V and J ends, which lost 3 bases and 2 bases, there was a span of 16 bases. Looked up from germline, CDR1 is SGHNT and CDR2 is YYREEE (reference sequence). This CDR3 spans 16 amino acids. CDR3 loop: CASSSPGLLITDTQYF. The CDR3 nucleotides read TGTGCCAGCAGCTCACCGGGACTCCTAATCACAGATACGCAGTATTTT.

The chain joins TRBV5-4 to TRBJ2-5; TRBD2 agrees at 7 bases. The length of the CDR3 is 14 residues. The junction had 8 bases not matched to a gene; V was cut back by 4 bases and J by 5 bases. Looked up from germline, CDR1 is SGHNT and CDR2 is YYREEE (reference sequence). CDR3 nucleotide sequence: TGTGCCAGCAGCCCACCCGGGAGGACGGAGACCCAGTACTTC. Translated: CASSPPGRTETQYF.

The CDR3 DNA is TGTGCCAGCAGTGATCCGCGACAGGGTGAAAAGACCCAGTACTTC. Its protein is CASSDPRQGEKTQYF. The chain carries TRBV2 and TRBJ2-5; 7 nucleotides align to TRBD1. Trimming took 3 bases from V and 6 from J; bases not matched to a gene: 10. This CDR3 is 15 amino acids long. The germline gives CDR1 SNHLY, CDR2 FYNNEI.

The rearrangement links TRBV5-1 to TRBJ2-7, with 13 bases aligning to TRBD2. The CDR3 sequence is 15 residues long. The V segment lost 0 bases and the J segment 6 bases; nucleotides outside the gene matches: 3. In germline, CDR1 is SGHRS, CDR2 YFSETQ. The CDR3 here is CASSLEGTSGTEQYF. The CDR3 nucleotides read TGCGCCAGCAGCTTGGAGGGGACTAGCGGGACCGAGCAGTACTTC.

The chain employs TRBV10-3 and TRBJ2-1; TRBD2 matches at 9 bases. The CDR3 runs to 12 residues. Trimming took 0 bases from V and 14 from J; bases not matched to a gene: 2. CDR1 ENHRY and CDR2 SYGVKD come from the germline V gene. The CDR3 bases are TGTGCCATCAGTGAGTCGGGCGGGGGGGAGTTCTTC. Amino acids: CAISESGGGEFF.

The chain combines TRBV2 with TRBJ2-5; D might be TRBD1 (6 bases). V was trimmed by 4 bases and J by 1 base, leaving 13 bases between them. CDR3 length: 15 amino acids. Germline assignment: CDR1 SNHLY and CDR2 FYNNEI. The CDR3 spells CASSAGTKSQETQYF. The CDR3, as DNA: TGTGCCAGCAGTGCCGGGACAAAAAGCCAAGAGACCCAGTACTTC.

This clone appeared a single time. This chain uses TRBV28 with TRBJ1-1, with 8 bases that match TRBD1. The CDR3 is 15 residues long. Germline loops: CDR1 MDHEN, CDR2 SYDVKM. V gave up 6 bases and J gave up 1 base; unmatched junction bases: 7. CDR3 in amino acids: CASSSPGTGNTEAFF. Here the CDR3 DNA reads TGTGCCAGCAGCTCTCCCGGGACAGGGAACACTGAAGCTTTCTTT. Combining the CDR3 with reference TRBV28 and TRBJ1-1 gives the whole variable domain DVKVTQSSRYLVKRTGEKVFLECVQDMDHENMFWYRQDPGLGLRLIYFSYDVKMKEKGDIPEGYSVSREKKERFSLILESASTNQTSMYLCASSSPGTGNTEAFFGQGTRLTVV.

In this sample, this clone turned up a few times. This chain connects TRBV7-9 to TRBJ2-3, with 9 bases fitting TRBD2. The CDR3 consists of 15 residues. In germline, CDR1 is SEHNR, CDR2 FQNEAQ (reference sequence). V gave up 1 base and J gave up 6 bases; unmatched junction bases: 5. The CDR3 protein is CASSLEWTSEDTQYF. The DNA for the CDR3 is TGTGCCAGCAGCTTAGAGTGGACTAGCGAGGATACGCAGTATTTT.

Written as DNA, the CDR3 is TGCGCCAGCAGCTTGGACAGGAACACTGAAGCTTTCTTT. Its protein is CASSLDRNTEAFF. This chain links TRBV5-1 with TRBJ1-1; the D is unclear. CDR3 size: 13 residues. Between the trimmed V and J ends, which lost 0 bases and 1 base, there was a span of 4 bases. The germline V gene encodes CDR1 SGHRS and CDR2 YFSETQ.

J is TRBJ2-1 and V is TRBV27, with 9 bases lining up with TRBD2. This CDR3 has 13 residues. With V trimmed by 7 bases and J by 4 bases, 2 bases remained unmatched. Germline V CDR1 and CDR2: MNHEY, SMNVEV (reference sequence). As DNA, the CDR3 is TGTGCCAGCACAGGACTAGCGTACAATGAGCAGTTCTTC. Residues: CASTGLAYNEQFF.

The rearrangement joins TRBV30 to TRBJ2-1; 10 nucleotides match TRBD2. With V trimmed by 0 bases and J by 9 bases, 8 bases remained unmatched. Germline V gene sequence: CDR1 GTSNPN, CDR2 SVGIG (reference sequence). The CDR3 sequence is 15 residues long. This CDR3 is CAWSVKRGGYTEQFF. CDR3 in DNA: TGTGCCTGGAGTGTAAAGCGGGGGGGCTATACTGAGCAGTTCTTC.

This clone has more than one count but fewer than ten. This rearrangement joins TRBV29-1 to TRBJ2-3; D uncertain. V lost 3 bases, J lost 4 bases, and 5 bases lay in between. Germline V gene lookup returns CDR1 SQVTM and CDR2 ANQGSEA. The CDR3 is 11 amino acids. The CDR3 sequence: CSVDASDTQYF. CDR3 nucleotide sequence: TGCAGCGTTGATGCGTCAGATACGCAGTATTTT.